One sample yielded the 3 T cell receptor beta chains listed below, sequenced in a study of T-cell reconstitution after alpha-beta-depleted transplantation in children. Preparing the TCRbeta library involved the use of unique molecular identifiers. TCRdb itself ran the PCR reads through MiXCR, one entry per CDR3 protein. In the table there are a few hundred thousand distinct CDR3 sequences, 25% to 30% of which are singletons. The source material was PBMCs, sampled before TCRalphabeta/CD19-depleted stem cell transplant. Source of these receptors: a boy younger than two with Wiskott-Aldrich syndrome, due to receive a stem cell transplant.

The chain is built from TRBV5-1 and TRBJ2-7; D gene unclear. Trimming removed 2 bases from V and 7 bases from J, with 13 bases in between. This CDR3 is built from 13 residues. Germline CDR1 and CDR2: SGHRS and YFSETQ. The CDR3 sequence is CASSFDYEEEQYF. The CDR3 nucleotides are TGCGCCAGCAGCTTCGATTACGAGGAAGAGCAGTACTTC.

The count of this clonotype is one. The rearrangement joins TRBV7-8 to TRBJ1-4; 7 nucleotides align to TRBD1. The CDR3 is 16 residues long. With V trimmed by 3 bases and J by 8 bases, 12 bases remained unmatched. Germline V gene sequence: CDR1 SGHVS, CDR2 FQNEAQ. The CDR3 nucleotides read TGTGCCAGCAGCTTGCTTCGAGGAAGGGGGCAAGAAAAACTGTTTTTT. This gives the protein CASSLLRGRGQEKLFF.

This rearrangement joins TRBV10-3 to TRBJ2-1; 10 bases match TRBD2. CDR3 length equals 13 residues. Unmatched junction bases numbered 7, after V lost 10 bases and J lost 7 bases. Germline CDR1 reads ENHRY; CDR2 reads SYGVKD. The CDR3 sequence: CATGLAAPNEQFF. The DNA for the CDR3 is TGTGCCACCGGACTAGCGGCCCCTAATGAGCAGTTCTTC.